This TCR beta chain was sequenced for a study of human T cells and chemical hapten exposure. Study-wide context: Sensitization applied 2% DPC to approximately 2 cm by approximately 2 cm of upper inner arm skin. Minor volume differences among pooled libraries chiefly drove per-sample TCR yield variation.

TCRdb reprocessed the RACE reads via MiXCR and lists one record per CDR3 protein. The sample includes just over 350,000 distinct CDR3 sequences, around 6% of them seen just once. This clonotype was found a few times. This CDR3 has 17 amino acids. Trimming cost V 1 base and J 2 bases; bases outside gene matches: 8. Germline CDR1 is SGHVS and CDR2 is FQNEAQ. Documented time point: patch test 2, 6 weeks after DPC sensitization. The treatment is: therapeutic diphenylcyclopropenone sensitization with weekly scalp DPC. Every donor had alopecia and was 18 to 70 years old; all were suitable for DPC. The clonotype comes from a woman aged 18-29 years with alopecia areata. Some clones in this sample may be carry-over from other donors' samples. The sequencing used whole blood, collected in connection with sensitization to the hapten diphenylcyclopropenone (DPC). This chain connects TRBV7-8 to TRBJ2-5; 9 nucleotides agree with TRBD2. The CDR3 region is CASSLGYRSGGQETQYF. The CDR3 region has the DNA TGTGCCAGCAGCTTAGGGTACAGGAGCGGGGGGCAAGAGACCCAGTACTTC.